The table lists the clone carrying this T cell receptor (beta chain) with many counts. The time point here: sample taken at primary tumor resection. Unsorted tumor, nontumor lung tissue or cryopreserved PBMC supplied the whole RNA. The approximately 70 donors had untreated early-stage non-small cell lung cancer. CDR1 MNHEY and CDR2 SMNVEV come from the germline V gene (reference sequence). With 8 bases removed from V and 5 bases from J, the gap between germline ends came to 13 bases. The CDR3 sequence is 14 residues long. The record originates from a study of spatial heterogeneity in lung cancer. TCRdb used MiXCR to reprocess the 5' RACE reads, holding one entry per CDR3 protein. The sample lists 40,000 to 45,000 distinct CDR3 sequences; around 15% were seen once.

The sample was PBMCs, taken at surgery. This TCR derives from a male donor with early-stage non-small cell lung cancer. The chain employs TRBV27 and TRBJ1-6; D is possibly TRBD1 (5 bases). CDR3 amino acids: CASGLTGHNSPLHF. The CDR3 DNA is TGTGCCAGCGGGCTAACAGGTCATAATTCACCCCTCCACTTT.